The 23 T cell receptor beta chains reported below all come from one sample, sequenced in a study of T cell responses to AZD1222 COVID-19 vaccine. Generated by immunoSEQ multiplex PCR, the TCRdb table keeps only in-frame clones and is missing some. The sample includes over 120,000 clones, more than 70% of them seen just once. Sequenced here: peripheral blood, sampled 28 days after the second AZD1222 dose. All receptors come from an adult who received the AZD1222 COVID-19 vaccine.

The chain has TRBV30 and TRBJ2-3; 8 nucleotides align to TRBD1. The CDR3 extends over 13 amino acids. V lost 3 bases to trimming and J lost 2 bases; unmatched junction nucleotides: 1. Germline V gene data show CDR1 as GTSNPN and CDR2 as SVGIG (reference sequence). The CDR3 region is CAWRDRDTDTQYF. CDR3 DNA sequence: TGTGCCTGGAGGGACAGGGACACAGATACGCAGTATTTT.

The DNA for the CDR3 is TGTGCCAGCAGTGAACGCCAAGGAGGCTACGAGCAGTACTTC. It yields the protein CASSERQGGYEQYF. The chain couples TRBV6-1 to TRBJ2-7, with D possibly TRBD2 on 5 matching bases. The CDR3 sequence is 14 residues long. CDR1 and CDR2 (germline): MNHNS, SASEGT. V was cut by 2 bases and J by 3 bases, with 11 bases left in between.

This chain uses TRBV3-1 (or the pseudogene TRBV3-2) with TRBJ2-7; TRBD2 matches at 11 bases. Losses at the gene ends were 3 bases for V and 3 bases for J; bases not matched to a gene: 1. The V gene's germline CDR1 is LGHDT and CDR2 YNNKEL (reference sequence). The CDR3 covers 14 residues. The CDR3 nucleotides read TGTGCCAGCAGCCAGGGGACTAGCGGCTACGAGCAGTACTTC. Encoded protein: CASSQGTSGYEQYF.

The V gene is TRBV3-1 (or the pseudogene TRBV3-2), the J gene TRBJ2-2, with a weak D call TRBD2 (5 bases). Germline assignment: CDR1 LGHDT and CDR2 YNNKEL (reference sequence). The CDR3 has 15 residues. Trimming removed 4 bases from V and 2 bases from J, with 11 bases in between. The DNA of the CDR3 is TGTGCCAGCAGCCTATTAACGGGAAACACCGGGGAGCTGTTTTTT. Its protein is CASSLLTGNTGELFF.

The chain is built from TRBV6-6 and TRBJ2-5; 9 nucleotides align to TRBD1. This CDR3 is built from 15 residues. Germline CDR1 reads MNHNY; CDR2 reads SVGAGI (reference sequence). Trimming removed 4 bases from V and 2 bases from J; junction bases left unmatched: 5. The CDR3 here is CASSSGTGLQETQYF. The CDR3 coding sequence is TGTGCCAGCAGTTCCGGGACAGGGCTACAAGAGACCCAGTACTTC.

This clone has a handful of counts. The rearrangement joins TRBV7-9 to TRBJ2-2; D is unresolved. In germline, CDR1 is SEHNR, CDR2 FQNEAQ (reference sequence). Between the trimmed V and J ends, which lost 6 bases and 11 bases, there was a span of 7 bases. The CDR3 covers 10 residues. The CDR3 coding sequence is TGTGCCAGCAGTACGGTAGAGCTGTTTTTT. As protein: CASSTVELFF.

The genes are TRBV3-1 (or the pseudogene TRBV3-2) and TRBJ2-1, with D possibly being TRBD1 (6 bases). The CDR3 has 18 residues. Trimming removed 0 bases at V and 0 bases at J, with 15 bases between. CDR1 is LGHDT and CDR2 is YNNKEL in the germline V gene (reference sequence). CDR3 residues: CASSQDPRGGSSYNEQFF. The CDR3 bases are TGTGCCAGCAGCCAAGACCCGCGTGGGGGCAGCTCCTACAATGAGCAGTTCTTC.

As to this clone: At the DNA level, this CDR3 is encoded by other sequences in the same sample as well. The chain employs TRBV5-1 and TRBJ1-3; no definite D call. This CDR3 spans 14 amino acids. V lost 0 bases to trimming and J lost 0 bases, with 4 bases between them. Germline CDR1 and CDR2: SGHRS and YFSETQ. CDR3 DNA sequence: TGCGCCAGCAGCTTGGGGAGCTCTGGAAACACCATATATTTT. Its protein product is CASSLGSSGNTIYF.

The V and J genes are TRBV24-1 and TRBJ2-3; possible D gene TRBD2, 6 bases. The germline V gene has CDR1 KGHDR and CDR2 SFDVKD. V lost 5 bases and J 2 bases, leaving 13 bases between the germline ends. The CDR3 consists of 15 residues. CDR3 sequence reads: CATSGGAGPTDTQYF. CDR3 nucleotides: TGTGCCACCAGTGGAGGAGCGGGCCCCACAGATACGCAGTATTTT.

The chain uses TRBV28 and TRBJ2-7; D call uncertain. The V end lost 4 bases, the J end lost 4 bases, and 8 bases lay between the germline ends. CDR3 size: 12 residues. CDR1 is MDHEN, CDR2 SYDVKM, per germline. CDR3 residues: CASSYADYEQYF. The DNA for the CDR3 is TGTGCCAGCAGTTATGCGGATTACGAGCAGTACTTC.

The chain employs TRBV28 and TRBJ2-7; tentative D call: TRBD1 (6 bases). From germline, CDR1 is MDHEN and CDR2 SYDVKM. The CDR3 runs to 15 residues. V dropped 3 bases and J dropped 9 bases, with 21 bases sitting between them. The CDR3 sequence: CASSFGPPAGAGQYF. The DNA of the CDR3 is TGTGCCAGCAGTTTTGGTCCGCCGGCAGGGGCCGGGCAGTACTTC.

The chain has TRBV2 and TRBJ2-3; 8 bases line up with TRBD1. The ends lost 4 bases at V and 4 bases at J; junction bases unmatched: 7. Germline CDR1 reads SNHLY; CDR2 reads FYNNEI. The CDR3 length is 15 residues. This chain's CDR3 is CASSVRTGSADTQYF. The CDR3 DNA reads as TGTGCCAGCAGTGTTAGGACAGGGAGCGCAGATACGCAGTATTTT.

This chain links TRBV6-5 with TRBJ1-6; weak D call: TRBD1 (6 bases). Germline V gives CDR1 MNHEY, CDR2 SVGAGI. V was clipped by 0 bases and J by 7 bases, with 10 bases between them. The CDR3 runs 15 residues. The CDR3 coding sequence is TGTGCCAGCAGTTACTCGTGGACAGCCAATTCACCCCTCCACTTT. Translation gives CASSYSWTANSPLHF.

The chain recombines TRBV30 with TRBJ1-1; D may be TRBD1 (5 bases). Deletions cut 1 base from V and 4 bases from J, with 7 bases between. The germline V gene has CDR1 GTSNPN and CDR2 SVGIG (reference sequence). The CDR3 sequence is 12 residues long. The CDR3 here is CAWSGGTTEAFF. Written as DNA, the CDR3 is TGTGCCTGGAGTGGGGGGACCACTGAAGCTTTCTTT.

The V and J genes are TRBV20-1 and TRBJ2-5; no clear D gene. V lost 3 bases, J lost 7 bases, and 9 bases lay in between. The CDR3 contains 11 residues. In germline, CDR1 is DFQATT, CDR2 SNEGSKA (reference sequence). CDR3 nucleotides: TGCAGTGCTAGGCCTGACGGGACCCAGTACTTC. Translation gives CSARPDGTQYF.

The CDR3 sequence is CASSHGGPYEQYF. CDR3 nucleotides: TGTGCCAGCAGTCACGGGGGGCCCTACGAGCAGTACTTC. The V call is TRBV12-3 or TRBV12-4, the J call TRBJ2-7, with TRBD2 as a possible D gene (7 bases). Trimming pared 5 bases from V and 2 bases from J, leaving 10 bases between. The CDR3 is 13 residues long.

The gene calls are TRBV19 and TRBJ2-1; 11 bases line up with TRBD2. The germline V gene has CDR1 LNHDA and CDR2 SQIVND (reference sequence). Unmatched junction bases numbered 9, after V lost 6 bases and J lost 8 bases. This CDR3 has 15 amino acids. This chain's CDR3 is CASRTTSGSRHEQFF. In DNA, the CDR3 is TGTGCCAGTAGGACCACTAGCGGGAGTCGGCATGAGCAGTTCTTC.

CDR3 loop: CATSRGDRDSNQPQHF. The CDR3 region has the DNA TGTGCCACCAGCAGAGGTGACAGAGATAGCAATCAGCCCCAGCATTTT. The rearrangement joins TRBV15 to TRBJ1-5; tentatively, D is TRBD1 (5 bases). The CDR3 loop spans 16 amino acids. The V end was cut by 1 base, the J end by 0 bases, with 10 bases between. Germline loops: CDR1 LNHNV, CDR2 YYDKDF (reference sequence).

This clone was observed a handful of times. The rearrangement links TRBV2 to TRBJ1-5, with unresolved D. Germline V gene lookup returns CDR1 SNHLY and CDR2 FYNNEI. This CDR3 is 16 amino acids long. Trimming took off 7 bases at V and 1 base at J, with 17 bases between the two ends. This CDR3 reads CASKNSGLVSNQPQHF. CDR3 nucleotides: TGTGCCAGCAAAAATTCAGGTTTGGTCAGCAATCAGCCCCAGCATTTT.

V usage is TRBV12-3 or TRBV12-4 and J usage is TRBJ2-5, with a possible D match to TRBD2 (5 bases). Trimming left V 7 bases short and J 7 bases short, with 10 bases between. This CDR3 is 11 amino acids long. In nucleotides, the CDR3 is TGTGCCAGCACTCCCGGAGGGACCCAGTACTTC. This codes for CASTPGGTQYF.

The rearrangement links TRBV9 to TRBJ2-4, with D hard to call. Germline assignment: CDR1 SGDLS and CDR2 YYNGEE. Trimming cost V 0 bases and J 5 bases, with 9 bases left between them. This CDR3 contains 14 residues. CDR3 residues: CASSVGRAQNIQYF. DNA of the CDR3: TGTGCCAGCAGCGTAGGTAGGGCCCAAAACATTCAGTACTTC.

The genes are TRBV29-1 and TRBJ1-1, with D unclear. This CDR3 has 13 amino acids. V was clipped by 4 bases and J by 2 bases, with 11 bases between them. Per the germline V gene, CDR1 is SQVTM and CDR2 is ANQGSEA. The CDR3 reads CSVVFHGNTEAFF. The CDR3 nucleotides read TGCAGCGTTGTTTTTCACGGAAACACTGAAGCTTTCTTT.

The V gene is TRBV6-2 or TRBV6-3, the J gene TRBJ2-7; D gene uncertain. This CDR3 comprises 11 residues. Germline lookup yields CDR1 MNHEY and CDR2 SVGEGT. V was shortened by 5 bases and J by 0 bases, with 2 bases between the two germline ends. CDR3 bases: TGTGCCAGCAGTGGCTCCTACGAGCAGTACTTC. Its translation is CASSGSYEQYF.